These 25 T cell receptor beta chains share one sample of origin, sequenced in a study of blood T cell repertoires in COVID-19. Measured with immunoSEQ multiplex PCR; TCRdb has only the in-frame clones, and not every one. The table shows around 100,000 clones, with about 86% occurring only once. Sequences were obtained from PBMCs or T cells enriched from blood (not recorded which). These receptors all come from a woman aged 45-60 years who had recovered from COVID-19.

The table lists this clone with a few counts. CDR3 in DNA: TGTGCCACCAGTGATATTTTCTTGGGACAGGGGAACACCGGGGAGCTGTTTTTT. This encodes CATSDIFLGQGNTGELFF. V and J are TRBV24-1 and TRBJ2-2; 9 bases are a match to TRBD1. V shed 3 bases, J shed 1 base, and the junction held 8 bases outside the gene matches. The CDR3 consists of 18 residues. Germline V gene sequence: CDR1 KGHDR, CDR2 SFDVKD.

V and J are TRBV5-5 and TRBJ2-7, with D possibly TRBD1 on 6 matching bases. This CDR3 region has 13 residues. CDR1 is SGHKS, CDR2 YYEKEE, per germline (reference sequence). Trimming pared 4 bases from V and 2 bases from J, leaving 10 bases between. The CDR3 DNA reads as TGTGCCAGCAGCGTACAGGGAACCTACGAGCAGTACTTC. Translating it yields CASSVQGTYEQYF.

The rearrangement uses TRBV19 and TRBJ1-2, with D perhaps TRBD1 (5 bases). Germline values: CDR1 LNHDA, CDR2 SQIVND (reference sequence). The CDR3 contains 14 residues. V shed 3 bases and J shed 5 bases, with 13 bases lying between them. In DNA, the CDR3 is TGTGCCAGTAGTATGGAGGGGTCCAAGTATGGCTACACCTTC. Residues: CASSMEGSKYGYTF.

V and J are TRBV2 and TRBJ2-3; 7 bases align to TRBD2. Germline lookup yields CDR1 SNHLY and CDR2 FYNNEI. With V trimmed by 8 bases and J by 0 bases, 8 bases remained unmatched. CDR3 size: 15 residues. As DNA, the CDR3 is TGTGCCAGCTTAAAGCGGGACGTCAGCACAGATACGCAGTATTTT. It encodes CASLKRDVSTDTQYF.

This clone was observed a single time. The rearrangement uses TRBV20-1 and TRBJ2-6; D is undetermined. The germline CDR1 and CDR2 sequences are DFQATT and SNEGSKA (reference sequence). Trimming stripped 3 bases from V and 4 bases from J, with 7 bases between. This CDR3 region has 13 residues. Here the CDR3 reads CSASWAGANVLTF. As DNA, the CDR3 is TGCAGTGCTAGTTGGGCCGGGGCCAACGTCCTGACTTTC.

The V gene is TRBV27, the J gene TRBJ2-1, with 11 bases identical to TRBD2. Germline values: CDR1 MNHEY, CDR2 SMNVEV (reference sequence). V was clipped by 4 bases and J by 6 bases; unmatched bases: 5. The CDR3 has 15 amino acids. The CDR3 region is CASSSGLAGGNEQFF. The DNA for the CDR3 is TGTGCCAGCAGTTCAGGGCTAGCGGGAGGCAATGAGCAGTTCTTC.

The CDR3 loop reads CAISAGGTGELFF. The CDR3 DNA sequence: TGTGCCATCAGTGCCGGGGGCACCGGGGAGCTGTTTTTT. J is TRBJ2-2 and V is TRBV10-3; tentative D call: TRBD2 (6 bases). CDR3 length: 13 residues. Germline CDR1 and CDR2: ENHRY and SYGVKD. V gave up 4 bases and J gave up 4 bases, with 7 bases separating them.

The V and J genes are TRBV11-3 and TRBJ2-5; a possible D gene is TRBD1 (6 bases). With 0 bases removed from V and 5 bases from J, the gap between germline ends came to 16 bases. The CDR3 is 16 amino acids. Germline values: CDR1 SGHNT, CDR2 YENEEA. The CDR3 DNA sequence: TGTGCCAGCAGCTTAGAATCCAGGGGACGGTGGGAGACCCAGTACTTC. Its protein is CASSLESRGRWETQYF.

This chain links TRBV7-9 with TRBJ1-6, with 7 nucleotides matching TRBD1. With 4 bases clipped from V and 14 bases from J, the junction kept 11 bases outside the gene matches. CDR1 and CDR2 from the germline V gene are SEHNR and FQNEAQ (reference sequence). The CDR3 covers 14 residues. CDR3 loop: CASSSRGSTSALHF. The DNA of the CDR3 is TGTGCCAGCAGCTCCAGGGGGTCAACCTCGGCCCTCCACTTT. The full variable domain, with the rest looked up from reference TRBV7-9 and TRBJ1-6, is DTGVSQNPRHKITKRGQNVTFRCDPISEHNRLYWYRQTLGQGPEFLTYFQNEAQLEKSRLLSDRFSAERPKGSFSTLEIQRTEQGDSAMYLCASSSRGSTSALHFGNGTRLTVT.

The chain carries TRBV2 and TRBJ2-2; TRBD2 agrees at 7 bases. J was trimmed by 4 bases and V by 8 bases; bases with no gene match: 4. The CDR3 totals 13 residues. Germline V gives CDR1 SNHLY, CDR2 FYNNEI. For the CDR3, the DNA is TGTGCCAGCGGGGGGGGAGTCACCGGGGAGCTGTTTTTT. The encoded protein is CASGGGVTGELFF.

CDR3 nucleotide sequence: TGTGCCAGCAGCTTAGTAGGGACATCTGATCAGCCCCAGCATTTT. Protein: CASSLVGTSDQPQHF. The chain has TRBV7-2 and TRBJ1-5; tentatively, D is TRBD1 (6 bases). CDR3 length equals 15 residues. Trimming took 1 base from V and 5 from J, leaving 12 bases between them. CDR1 and CDR2 from the germline V gene are SGHTA and FQGNSA.

The chain uses TRBV7-2 and TRBJ1-5; the D is unclear. Germline loops: CDR1 SGHTA, CDR2 FQGNSA. Deletions cut 4 bases from V and 3 bases from J, with 7 bases between. This CDR3 is built from 13 residues. As DNA, the CDR3 is TGTGCCAGCAGCTCCCGAGCCAATCAGCCCCAGCATTTT. Protein: CASSSRANQPQHF.

The chain uses TRBV3-1 (or the pseudogene TRBV3-2) and TRBJ2-3; D call uncertain. The V gene's germline CDR1 is LGHDT and CDR2 YNNKEL (reference sequence). The CDR3 consists of 13 residues. The V end lost 4 bases, the J end lost 3 bases, and 8 bases lay between the germline ends. CDR3 nucleotides: TGTGCCAGCAGCCGCTCGGAGACAGATACGCAGTATTTT. Translated, it gives CASSRSETDTQYF.

This clone was seen once. The chain couples TRBV6-5 to TRBJ1-5; perhaps TRBD1 as D (6 bases). This CDR3 region has 14 residues. The V gene lost 5 bases and the J gene lost 3 bases, with 11 bases spanning the gap. The germline CDR1 and CDR2 sequences are MNHEY and SVGAGI. The CDR3 DNA follows: TGTGCCAGCAGTCTACAGGGCCCCAATCAGCCCCAGCATTTT. Its translation: CASSLQGPNQPQHF.

J is TRBJ2-5 and V is TRBV7-9; possibly TRBD1 for D (5 bases). The CDR3 loop spans 17 amino acids. The germline gives CDR1 SEHNR, CDR2 FQNEAQ (reference sequence). Trimming removed 1 base at V and 2 bases at J, with 17 bases between. The CDR3 nucleotides read TGTGCCAGCAGCTTAGGGACGGTGGGGCTATTGCAAGAGACCCAGTACTTC. Translation gives CASSLGTVGLLQETQYF.

The chain carries TRBV4-2 and TRBJ1-3, with D tentatively TRBD1 (5 bases). Trimming stripped 2 bases from V and 1 base from J, with 9 bases between. This CDR3 has 15 residues. Looked up from germline, CDR1 is LGHNA and CDR2 is YNFKEQ. Here the CDR3 reads CASSQPGMSGNTIYF. DNA of the CDR3: TGTGCCAGCAGCCAACCAGGGATGTCTGGAAACACCATATATTTT.

The rearrangement uses TRBV18 and TRBJ2-7; weak D call: TRBD2 (7 bases). V was shortened by 4 bases and J by 2 bases, with 15 bases between the two germline ends. The CDR3 is 15 amino acids. Germline V gene data show CDR1 as KGHSH and CDR2 as LQKENI. In DNA, the CDR3 is TGTGCCAGCTCACGACCAGGGGAGGGGGCCTACGAGCAGTACTTC. Translating it yields CASSRPGEGAYEQYF.

The chain has TRBV15 and TRBJ2-3, with D hard to call. In germline, CDR1 is LNHNV, CDR2 YYDKDF (reference sequence). The CDR3 sequence is 15 residues long. The V gene lost 1 base and the J gene lost 1 base, with 9 bases spanning the gap. This CDR3 reads CATSRVSSGTDTQYF. CDR3 bases: TGTGCCACCAGCAGAGTTTCCTCGGGCACAGATACGCAGTATTTT.

The CDR3 region has the DNA TGTGCCAGTTCGGACGGGGGTTTAGGTGGCTACACCTTC. Its protein product is CASSDGGLGGYTF. The chain uses TRBV19 and TRBJ1-2; possibly TRBD1 for D (5 bases). Germline lookup yields CDR1 LNHDA and CDR2 SQIVND (reference sequence). The CDR3 extends over 13 amino acids. The V end lost 8 bases, the J end lost 7 bases, and 17 bases lay between the germline ends.

The chain uses TRBV27 and TRBJ2-3; 7 nucleotides agree with TRBD2. J gave up 3 bases and V 5 bases, and 11 bases lay outside the gene matches. CDR1 MNHEY and CDR2 SMNVEV come from the germline V gene (reference sequence). The CDR3 contains 16 residues. As DNA, the CDR3 is TGTGCCAGCAGTGGGATGGGAGGGGCCGAGACAGATACGCAGTATTTT. Its translation is CASSGMGGAETDTQYF.

Only a few counts were recorded for this clone. The rearrangement links TRBV19 to TRBJ1-1; the match to TRBD1 covers 9 bases. This CDR3 contains 17 residues. J gave up 0 bases and V 5 bases, and 10 bases lay outside the gene matches. Germline-derived CDR1 and CDR2 are LNHDA and SQIVND (reference sequence). The CDR3 nucleotides are TGTGCCAGTAGTGTACATACAGGGGGCGGGATGAACACTGAAGCTTTCTTT. It codes for CASSVHTGGGMNTEAFF.

The chain recombines TRBV3-1 (or the pseudogene TRBV3-2) with TRBJ1-2; D possibly corresponds to TRBD1 (5 bases). Trimming cost V 0 bases and J 8 bases, with 19 bases left between them. The germline gives CDR1 LGHDT, CDR2 YNNKEL (reference sequence). The CDR3 totals 16 residues. The DNA for the CDR3 is TGTGCCAGCAGCCAAGACCGACGCCCTCCAGGACACGGCTACACCTTC. Encoded protein: CASSQDRRPPGHGYTF.

Only one count was recorded for this clone. This sequence joins TRBV3-1 (or the pseudogene TRBV3-2) and TRBJ2-3, with 8 bases matching TRBD1. CDR3 length equals 16 residues. The germline V gene encodes CDR1 LGHDT and CDR2 YNNKEL (reference sequence). V was pared by 4 bases and J by 2 bases, with 8 bases of the junction left unmatched. The CDR3 DNA sequence: TGTGCCAGCAGCCGATTTGGGGGACAGGACACAGATACGCAGTATTTT. As protein: CASSRFGGQDTDTQYF.

V and J are TRBV5-1 and TRBJ1-2; D is undetermined. This CDR3 region has 16 residues. CDR1 and CDR2 (germline): SGHRS, YFSETQ. V was trimmed by 0 bases and J by 4 bases, leaving 16 bases between them. In DNA form, the CDR3 reads TGCGCCAGCAGCTTGGACTCGGCAGGAAACGTCTATGGCTACACCTTC. This translates into CASSLDSAGNVYGYTF. Using reference TRBV5-1 and TRBJ1-2 for the parts outside the CDR3, the full variable domain is KAGVTQTPRYLIKTRGQQVTLSCSPISGHRSVSWYQQTPGQGLQFLFEYFSETQRNKGNFPGRFSGRQFSNSRSEMNVSTLELGDSALYLCASSLDSAGNVYGYTFGSGTRLTVV.

V and J are TRBV5-1 and TRBJ2-7; 7 nucleotides agree with TRBD2. Trimming cost V 4 bases and J 3 bases; bases outside gene matches: 10. CDR3 length equals 15 residues. CDR1 and CDR2 from the germline V gene are SGHRS and YFSETQ. The CDR3 loop reads CASSHRTSSDYEQYF. CDR3 in DNA: TGCGCCAGCAGCCACAGGACTAGTTCTGACTACGAGCAGTACTTC.